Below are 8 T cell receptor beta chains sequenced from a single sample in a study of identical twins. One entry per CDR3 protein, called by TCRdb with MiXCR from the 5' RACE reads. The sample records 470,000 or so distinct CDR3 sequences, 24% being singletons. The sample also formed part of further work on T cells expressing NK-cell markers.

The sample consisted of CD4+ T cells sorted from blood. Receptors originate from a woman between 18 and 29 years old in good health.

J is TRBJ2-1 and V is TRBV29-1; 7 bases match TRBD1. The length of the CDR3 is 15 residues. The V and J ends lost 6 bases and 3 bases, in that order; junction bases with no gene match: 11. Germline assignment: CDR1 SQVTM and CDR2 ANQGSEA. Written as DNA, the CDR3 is TGCAGCGTGGCCCGACAGGGAGTCTACTACAATGAGCAGTTCTTC. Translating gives CSVARQGVYYNEQFF.

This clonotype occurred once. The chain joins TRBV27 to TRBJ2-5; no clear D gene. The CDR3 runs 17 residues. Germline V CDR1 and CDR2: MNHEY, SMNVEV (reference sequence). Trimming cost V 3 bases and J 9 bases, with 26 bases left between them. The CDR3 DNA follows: TGTGCCAGCAGTTTGCACCAACCGGACCCCCGGCTTGGGGCCCAGTACTTC. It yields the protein CASSLHQPDPRLGAQYF.

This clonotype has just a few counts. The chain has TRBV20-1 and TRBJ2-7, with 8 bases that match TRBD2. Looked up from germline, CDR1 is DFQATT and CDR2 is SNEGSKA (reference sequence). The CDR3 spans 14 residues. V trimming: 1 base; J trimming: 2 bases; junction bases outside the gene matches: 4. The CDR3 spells CSARVAGGPYEQYF. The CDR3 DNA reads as TGCAGTGCTAGAGTCGCGGGAGGCCCCTACGAGCAGTACTTC.

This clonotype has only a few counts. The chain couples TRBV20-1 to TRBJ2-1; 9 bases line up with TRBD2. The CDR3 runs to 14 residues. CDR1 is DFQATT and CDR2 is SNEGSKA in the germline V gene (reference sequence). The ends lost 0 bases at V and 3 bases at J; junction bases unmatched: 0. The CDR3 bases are TGCAGTGCTAGAGAAGCGGGAGGCTACAATGAGCAGTTCTTC. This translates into CSAREAGGYNEQFF.

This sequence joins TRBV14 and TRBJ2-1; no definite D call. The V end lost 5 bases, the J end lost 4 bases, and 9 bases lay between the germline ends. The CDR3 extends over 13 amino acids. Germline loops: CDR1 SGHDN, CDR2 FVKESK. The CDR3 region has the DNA TGTGCCAGCAGCTACAGCCATTACAATGAGCAGTTCTTC. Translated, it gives CASSYSHYNEQFF.

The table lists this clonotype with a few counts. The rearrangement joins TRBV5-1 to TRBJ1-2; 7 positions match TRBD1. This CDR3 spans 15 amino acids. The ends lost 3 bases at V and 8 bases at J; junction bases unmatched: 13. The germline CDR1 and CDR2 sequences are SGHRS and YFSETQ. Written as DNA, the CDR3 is TGCGCCAGCAGCTGGGGGACAGCATCAACTGGAGGCTACACCTTC. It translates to CASSWGTASTGGYTF. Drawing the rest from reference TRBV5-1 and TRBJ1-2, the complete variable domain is KAGVTQTPRYLIKTRGQQVTLSCSPISGHRSVSWYQQTPGQGLQFLFEYFSETQRNKGNFPGRFSGRQFSNSRSEMNVSTLELGDSALYLCASSWGTASTGGYTFGSGTRLTVV.

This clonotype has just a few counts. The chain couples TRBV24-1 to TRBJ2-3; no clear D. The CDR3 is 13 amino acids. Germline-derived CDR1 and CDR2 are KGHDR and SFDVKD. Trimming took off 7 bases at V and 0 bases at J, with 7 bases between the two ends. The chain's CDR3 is CATSEDSTDTQYF. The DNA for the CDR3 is TGTGCCACCAGCGAAGACAGCACAGATACGCAGTATTTT.

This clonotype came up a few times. CDR3 amino acids: CASSPSVSTDTQYF. CDR3 sequence (DNA): TGCGCCAGCAGCCCAAGCGTGAGCACAGATACGCAGTATTTT. This chain uses TRBV5-1 with TRBJ2-3; no firm D call. The germline V gene has CDR1 SGHRS and CDR2 YFSETQ. V lost 4 bases, J lost 0 bases, and 9 bases lay in between. The CDR3 loop spans 14 amino acids. The variable domain in full, with the rest retrieved from reference TRBV5-1 and TRBJ2-3, is KAGVTQTPRYLIKTRGQQVTLSCSPISGHRSVSWYQQTPGQGLQFLFEYFSETQRNKGNFPGRFSGRQFSNSRSEMNVSTLELGDSALYLCASSPSVSTDTQYFGPGTRLTVL.